These 21 T cell receptor beta chains share one sample of origin, sequenced in a study of identical twins. TCRdb passed the 5' RACE reads through MiXCR, listing each CDR3 protein once. The top ten clones hold approximately 0.52% of a sample with approximately 490,000 distinct CDR3 sequences, more than 20% of them seen once. These data also featured in a second study, about yellow fever vaccine responses in identical twins.

The sample was CD4+ T cells sorted from blood. The receptor source for this set is a woman younger than 30 in good health.

V gene TRBV5-6 combines with J gene TRBJ2-7; 9 nucleotides line up with TRBD1. Germline V CDR1 and CDR2: SGHDT, YYEEEE. CDR3 size: 16 residues. Unmatched junction bases numbered 9, after V lost 2 bases and J lost 3 bases. DNA for the CDR3: TGTGCCAGCAGCTTTGCTGGACAGGGGTTTAGCTACGAGCAGTACGTC. Amino acid sequence: CASSFAGQGFSYEQYV.

The J gene is TRBJ2-2, the V gene TRBV5-1; D is possibly TRBD2 (6 bases). The CDR3 covers 15 residues. V lost 3 bases, J lost 5 bases, and 14 bases lay in between. In germline, CDR1 is SGHRS, CDR2 YFSETQ. The CDR3: CASSWQEGITGELFF. CDR3 sequence (DNA): TGCGCCAGCAGCTGGCAGGAGGGTATTACCGGGGAGCTGTTTTTT.

This clonotype was observed a handful of times. The gene calls are TRBV11-1 and TRBJ2-7, with TRBD2 identical over 11 bases. V gave up 5 bases and J gave up 2 bases; unmatched junction bases: 5. This CDR3 is built from 15 residues. The germline CDR1 and CDR2 sequences are SGHAT and FQDESV (reference sequence). CDR3 DNA: TGTGCCAGCAGCGTAGGGACTAGCGGAGCCTACGAGCAGTACTTC. As protein: CASSVGTSGAYEQYF.

This clonotype was counted a single time. The chain carries TRBV12-3 or TRBV12-4 and TRBJ1-2, with D possibly matching TRBD1 (5 bases). The CDR3 sequence is 14 residues long. Trimming pared 6 bases from V and 4 bases from J, leaving 15 bases between. Here the CDR3 reads CASSPGHELYGYTF. The CDR3 region has the DNA TGTGCCAGCAGCCCTGGACACGAACTCTATGGCTACACCTTC.

In its sample, this clonotype was seen a few times. This chain uses TRBV5-1 with TRBJ2-3, with D maybe TRBD1 (5 bases). V was shortened by 3 bases and J by 0 bases, with 11 bases between the two germline ends. The CDR3 spans 15 residues. CDR1 is SGHRS, CDR2 YFSETQ, per germline. CDR3 residues: CASSSSQGSTDTQYF. The CDR3 bases are TGCGCCAGCAGCTCGTCCCAGGGCAGCACAGATACGCAGTATTTT. The full variable domain, its missing parts supplied by reference TRBV5-1 and TRBJ2-3, is KAGVTQTPRYLIKTRGQQVTLSCSPISGHRSVSWYQQTPGQGLQFLFEYFSETQRNKGNFPGRFSGRQFSNSRSEMNVSTLELGDSALYLCASSSSQGSTDTQYFGPGTRLTVL.

This clonotype has more than one count but fewer than ten. This chain joins TRBV20-1 and TRBJ2-1; D is perhaps TRBD1 or TRBD2 (5 bases each). The V end was cut by 3 bases, the J end by 9 bases, with 9 bases between. CDR1 and CDR2 (germline): DFQATT, SNEGSKA (reference sequence). There are 11 residues in the CDR3. CDR3 amino acids: CSASGGGEQFF. In nucleotides, the CDR3 is TGCAGTGCTAGTGGGGGTGGTGAGCAGTTCTTC.

This clonotype appeared many times. The chain is built from TRBV12-3 or TRBV12-4 and TRBJ2-1; TRBD2 matches 8 bases. The J segment lost 8 bases and the V segment lost 3 bases, leaving 21 bases of the junction unmatched. The CDR3 length is 19 residues. Here the CDR3 DNA reads TGTGCCAGCAGTTTCATGGGAATTGCGGGAGGCCGCGGTAGAGATGAGCAGTTCTTC. Residues: CASSFMGIAGGRGRDEQFF.

J is TRBJ1-6 and V is TRBV5-1; possible D gene TRBD1, 5 bases. Germline V gene lookup returns CDR1 SGHRS and CDR2 YFSETQ. Deletions cut 0 bases from V and 10 bases from J, with 8 bases between. This CDR3 is built from 13 residues. The DNA of the CDR3 is TGCGCCAGCAGCTTGGCAGGGCGCTCACCCCTCCACTTT. Translated, it gives CASSLAGRSPLHF.

This clonotype appeared once. The V gene is TRBV3-1, the J gene TRBJ2-5; 8 bases agree with TRBD2. The germline CDR1 and CDR2 sequences are LGHDT and YNNKEL (reference sequence). The V segment lost 4 bases and the J segment 4 bases; nucleotides outside the gene matches: 8. The CDR3 runs 15 residues. CDR3 protein: CASSPSRGGGETQYF. The CDR3 nucleotides read TGTGCCAGCAGCCCCTCCCGGGGGGGCGGAGAGACCCAGTACTTC.

This clonotype was detected a few times. J is TRBJ1-6 and V is TRBV20-1; no reliable D call. Germline values: CDR1 DFQATT, CDR2 SNEGSKA (reference sequence). The CDR3 has 17 residues. Trimming left V 0 bases short and J 0 bases short, with 12 bases between. The CDR3 nucleotides are TGCAGTGCTAGAGATTCGGGCCGGGACTCCTATAATTCACCCCTCCACTTT. It specifies CSARDSGRDSYNSPLHF.

This chain links TRBV24-1 with TRBJ1-1; the D gene is possibly TRBD1 (5 bases). Trimming left V 5 bases short and J 1 base short, with 13 bases between. Germline V gene lookup returns CDR1 KGHDR and CDR2 SFDVKD. The CDR3 runs to 15 residues. This CDR3 reads CATSGESGRNTEAFF. CDR3 DNA sequence: TGTGCCACCAGTGGCGAATCAGGGAGGAACACTGAAGCTTTCTTT.

This rearrangement joins TRBV20-1 to TRBJ2-7, with 7 bases identical to TRBD1. The V and J ends lost 1 base and 5 bases, in that order; junction bases with no gene match: 8. CDR3 length: 14 residues. CDR1 DFQATT and CDR2 SNEGSKA come from the germline V gene (reference sequence). CDR3 protein: CSARGDRSHNEQYF. The DNA for the CDR3 is TGCAGTGCTAGAGGGGACAGAAGCCACAACGAGCAGTACTTC.

A few counts support this clonotype. CDR3 nucleotides: TGTGCCAGCAGCCTCCGGGACAGAACTTCACCCCTCCACTTT. It is translated as CASSLRDRTSPLHF. The chain carries TRBV7-9 and TRBJ1-6; TRBD1 agrees at 7 bases. CDR1 and CDR2 (germline): SEHNR, FQNEAQ (reference sequence). The CDR3 is made up of 14 amino acids. V lost 5 bases and J lost 9; bases outside the gene matches: 7. Variable domain in full (rest from reference TRBV7-9 and TRBJ1-6): DTGVSQNPRHKITKRGQNVTFRCDPISEHNRLYWYRQTLGQGPEFLTYFQNEAQLEKSRLLSDRFSAERPKGSFSTLEIQRTEQGDSAMYLCASSLRDRTSPLHFGNGTRLTVT.

The chain carries TRBV9 and TRBJ2-2; TRBD2 aligns across 9 bases. The germline gives CDR1 SGDLS, CDR2 YYNGEE. The trim removed 0 bases at V and 5 bases at J, leaving 11 bases unmatched. This CDR3 is 18 amino acids long. The CDR3 protein is CASSVEERGALGTGELFF. The DNA for the CDR3 is TGTGCCAGCAGCGTAGAGGAGCGGGGGGCCCTTGGGACCGGGGAGCTGTTTTTT.

The chain joins TRBV27 to TRBJ2-3; no clear D gene. Germline loops: CDR1 MNHEY, CDR2 SMNVEV (reference sequence). The length of the CDR3 is 14 residues. The germline V and J ends were trimmed by 2 bases and 4 bases, with 10 bases remaining between them. CDR3 protein: CASSLALGSDTQYF. In DNA form, the CDR3 reads TGTGCCAGCAGTTTAGCCCTTGGGTCAGATACGCAGTATTTT.

This clonotype was seen a handful of times. The V gene is TRBV5-1, the J gene TRBJ2-7; D ambiguous. This CDR3 region has 13 residues. Germline V gives CDR1 SGHRS, CDR2 YFSETQ. The V gene lost 0 bases and the J gene lost 4 bases, with 8 bases spanning the gap. This chain's CDR3 is CASSLGNEYEQYF. The CDR3 region has the DNA TGCGCCAGCAGCTTGGGGAATGAGTACGAGCAGTACTTC.

The chain recombines TRBV21-1 with TRBJ2-1; TRBD2 reflects the table's D call only, with no check against the DNA. TRBV21-1 is a pseudogene. The CDR3 extends over 13 amino acids. The CDR3 DNA reads as TGTGCCAGCTCCAAACAAGGGAGGAATGAGCAGTTCTTC. Residues: CASSKQGRNEQFF.

The V and J genes are TRBV4-2 and TRBJ2-1; 9 nucleotides match TRBD2. The CDR3 has 17 amino acids. Germline V gene lookup returns CDR1 LGHNA and CDR2 YNFKEQ. The junction had 6 bases not matched to a gene; V was cut back by 1 base and J by 2 bases. CDR3 loop: CASSQGLTSGPYNEQFF. The DNA for the CDR3 is TGTGCCAGCAGCCAAGGCTTAACTAGCGGGCCCTACAATGAGCAGTTCTTC.

V gene TRBV5-1 combines with J gene TRBJ2-7; 8 positions match TRBD1. Losses at the gene ends were 5 bases for V and 2 bases for J; bases not matched to a gene: 6. The germline V gene encodes CDR1 SGHRS and CDR2 YFSETQ. The CDR3 totals 14 residues. Here the CDR3 reads CASRLPDRAYEQYV. The CDR3 DNA sequence: TGCGCCAGCAGACTACCGGACAGGGCCTACGAGCAGTACGTC.

There are a few counts of this clonotype. V usage is TRBV5-1 and J usage is TRBJ2-1, with TRBD2 as a possible D gene (5 bases). Germline-derived CDR1 and CDR2 are SGHRS and YFSETQ. V dropped 0 bases and J dropped 10 bases, with 8 bases sitting between them. The CDR3 extends over 12 amino acids. This CDR3 is CASSLDSGEQFF. CDR3 bases: TGCGCCAGCAGCTTGGATTCGGGGGAGCAGTTCTTC.

This clonotype was found many times. The chain is built from TRBV12-3 or TRBV12-4 and TRBJ1-1, with TRBD1 matching over 9 bases. The junction had 7 bases not matched to a gene; V was cut back by 6 bases and J by 5 bases. This CDR3 has 14 amino acids. The CDR3 region is CASRFGQGKTEAFF. The CDR3 bases are TGTGCCAGCAGATTTGGACAGGGGAAAACTGAAGCTTTCTTT.